A selection of T cell receptor beta chains follows, all from one sample in a study of T cell responses to AZD1222 COVID-19 vaccine. The repertoire was sequenced with immunoSEQ multiplex PCR; TCRdb's copy has only in-frame clones and lacks some. Of approximately 150,000 clones detected, more than 85% appear once; the ten largest clones hold more than 0.8%. The starting material was peripheral blood, obtained on day 0 of AZD1222 vaccination. The source of these receptors is an adult in good health. The CDR3 runs from the conserved cysteine through the conserved F or W. A D gene is named only where the DNA matches it firmly. Size values are once, few and many counts, or a class for expanded clones, and some rows have none.

V gene	clone size	D gene	J gene	CDR3 protein	CDR3 DNA
TRBV9	-	-	TRBJ1-4	CASSLSTNEKLFF	TGTGCCAGCAGCCTATCAACTAATGAAAAACTGTTTTTT
TRBV5-1	-	-	TRBJ1-2	CASSLGQTGEYGYTF	TGCGCCAGCAGCTTGGGCCAGACAGGAGAGTATGGCTACACCTTC
TRBV20-1	-	-	TRBJ2-3	CSAIRADTQYF	TGCAGTGCTATTAGGGCAGATACGCAGTATTTT
TRBV15	-	-	TRBJ2-7	CATSIGITGSYEQYF	TGTGCCACCAGCATTGGAATTACAGGGAGCTACGAGCAGTACTTC
TRBV12-3/TRBV12-4	-	-	TRBJ2-1	CASTSTDYNEQFF	TGTGCCAGCACTTCGACAGATTACAATGAGCAGTTCTTC
TRBV2	-	-	TRBJ1-5	CASSDGGYQPQHF	TGTGCCAGCAGTGATGGCGGGTATCAGCCCCAGCATTTT
TRBV12-5	-	-	TRBJ1-2	CASGPSGGYTF	TGTGCTAGTGGTCCGTCTGGGGGCTACACCTTC
TRBV3-1/TRBV3-2	few	-	TRBJ1-2	CASSQSGYGYTF	TGTGCCAGCAGCCAGTCAGGGTATGGCTACACCTTC
TRBV15	-	-	TRBJ1-6	CATSRDHRDSPLHF	TGTGCCACCAGCAGAGATCACAGGGATTCACCCCTCCACTTT
TRBV11-3	-	-	TRBJ2-3	CASSRDKGDTQYF	TGTGCCAGCAGCAGGGACAAGGGAGATACGCAGTATTTT
TRBV3-1/TRBV3-2	once	-	TRBJ2-3	CASRQSYTGTDTQYF	TGTGCCAGCAGGCAATCCTATACAGGCACAGATACGCAGTATTTT
TRBV7-9	-	TRBD2	TRBJ2-7	CASSLVAGGEQYF	TGTGCCAGCAGCTTAGTAGCGGGGGGTGAGCAGTACTTC
TRBV4-2	-	TRBD2	TRBJ2-1	CASRLGASGEDEQFF	TGTGCCAGCAGGCTTGGGGCTAGCGGGGAGGATGAGCAGTTCTTC
TRBV5-4	-	-	TRBJ2-1	CASSSDLDNEQFF	TGTGCCAGCAGCTCCGATTTGGACAATGAGCAGTTCTTC
TRBV19	-	-	TRBJ1-1	CASSGGTTRGTNTEAFF	TGTGCCAGTAGCGGAGGGACCACCAGGGGAACGAACACTGAAGCTTTCTTT
TRBV6-2/TRBV6-3	-	-	TRBJ2-3	CASSPAGAATDTQYF	TGTGCCAGCAGTCCCGCGGGCGCGGCCACGGATACGCAGTATTTT
TRBV7-2	-	-	TRBJ1-2	CASRRGYGYTF	TGTGCCAGCAGGAGGGGCTATGGCTACACCTTC
TRBV28	-	-	TRBJ1-1	CASSLISGHEAFF	TGTGCCAGCAGTTTAATTTCAGGACATGAAGCTTTCTTT
TRBV5-4	-	TRBD1	TRBJ2-5	CASSSGTGATFQETQYF	TGTGCCAGCAGCTCTGGGACAGGGGCGACCTTCCAAGAGACCCAGTACTTC
TRBV28	-	-	TRBJ1-1	CASRGRTEAFF	TGTGCCAGCAGAGGTAGGACTGAAGCTTTCTTT
TRBV5-1	-	-	TRBJ1-4	CASSLVQGREKLFF	TGCGCCAGCAGCTTGGTCCAGGGTAGAGAAAAACTGTTTTTT
TRBV12-3/TRBV12-4	-	-	TRBJ2-5	CASSYRVGETQYF	TGTGCCAGCAGTTACAGGGTTGGAGAGACCCAGTACTTC
TRBV7-6	-	TRBD2	TRBJ2-7	CASSLVAGENYEQYF	TGTGCCAGCAGCTTAGTGGCGGGGGAGAACTACGAGCAGTACTTC
TRBV30	-	-	TRBJ2-1	CAWTRDHNEQFF	TGTGCCTGGACGCGGGACCACAATGAGCAGTTCTTC
TRBV5-5	once	-	TRBJ1-3	CASSLPGGSGNTIYF	TGTGCCAGCAGCTTACCGGGGGGATCTGGAAACACCATATATTTT
TRBV10-2	-	-	TRBJ1-4	CASSETEYNEKLFF	TGCGCCAGCAGTGAGACAGAGTATAATGAAAAACTGTTTTTT
TRBV2	-	-	TRBJ1-6	CASRRGYNSPLHF	TGTGCCAGCCGCCGGGGGTACAATTCACCCCTCCACTTT
TRBV18	-	TRBD2	TRBJ2-3	CASSPQRGAGDTQYF	TGTGCCAGCTCACCCCAGCGGGGGGCGGGAGATACGCAGTATTTT
TRBV5-1	-	-	TRBJ2-5	CASSFDETQYF	TGCGCCAGCAGCTTTGATGAGACCCAGTACTTC
TRBV27	-	-	TRBJ2-7	CASSLSGLYHEQYF	TGTGCCAGCAGTTTATCGGGCCTTTACCACGAGCAGTACTTC
TRBV19	-	-	TRBJ1-3	CASTMTATGNTIYF	TGTGCCAGTACTATGACAGCTACTGGAAACACCATATATTTT
TRBV19	-	-	TRBJ1-5	CASSIEGSQPQHF	TGTGCCAGTAGTATCGAGGGGAGTCAGCCCCAGCATTTT
TRBV4-1	-	TRBD1	TRBJ2-7	CASSQGTGDYEQYF	TGCGCCAGCAGCCAAGGGACAGGGGACTACGAGCAGTACTTC
TRBV7-2	-	TRBD1	TRBJ2-5	CASSLGQGKETQYF	TGTGCCAGCAGCCTCGGACAGGGAAAAGAGACCCAGTACTTC
TRBV5-6	few	-	TRBJ1-4	CASSLVQAGEKLFF	TGTGCCAGCAGCTTGGTACAGGCCGGAGAAAAACTGTTTTTT
TRBV21-1	-	-	TRBJ2-2	CAPQQQGGLPWTHTGELFF	TGTGCCCCCCAGCAGCAAGGGGGACTCCCTTGGACGCACACCGGGGAGCTGTTTTTT
TRBV7-8	-	-	TRBJ1-6	CASSLGVSQNSPLHF	TGTGCCAGCAGCTTAGGGGTTTCCCAAAATTCACCCCTCCACTTT
TRBV5-4	-	-	TRBJ1-6	CATRGPGVKEDSPLHF	TGTGCCACCCGAGGACCTGGCGTGAAGGAGGATTCACCCCTCCACTTT
TRBV4-1	once	-	TRBJ1-4	CASSQDYGSSVKLFF	TGCGCCAGCAGCCAAGATTATGGGTCGTCGGTAAAACTGTTTTTT
TRBV14	-	-	TRBJ1-1	CASSLGLNTEAFF	TGTGCCAGCAGCCTCGGGCTGAACACTGAAGCTTTCTTT
TRBV4-3	-	-	TRBJ1-1	CASSQEMGWGTEAFF	TGCGCCAGCAGCCAAGAGATGGGGTGGGGCACTGAAGCTTTCTTT